These 26 T cell receptor beta chains were sequenced from one sample in a study of blood T cell repertoires in COVID-19. Only in-frame clones appear in the TCRdb table, and some are missing; sequencing was by immunoSEQ multiplex PCR. This repertoire shows about 100,000 clones, approximately 86% found once; its top ten account for around 1.6%. The sample was peripheral blood. These receptors were taken from a man older than 75 with acute or convalescent COVID-19.

The chain links TRBV21-1 to TRBJ2-7; the table's D call of TRBD1 was not tested on the DNA. TRBV21-1 is tagged as a pseudogene. The CDR3 length is 16 residues. For the CDR3, the DNA is TGTGCCAGCAGCAAAGCAAACAGGGTCCCCCCCTACGAGCAGTACTTC. Protein product: CASSKANRVPPYEQYF.

The chain has TRBV7-2 and TRBJ1-1, with a tentative D call TRBD1 (5 bases). Trimming left V 0 bases short and J 1 base short, with 6 bases between. This CDR3 comprises 14 residues. The V gene's germline CDR1 is SGHTA and CDR2 FQGNSA. The CDR3 sequence is CASSLAGGNTEAFF. The CDR3 DNA sequence: TGTGCCAGCAGCTTAGCGGGGGGGAACACTGAAGCTTTCTTT.

DNA for the CDR3: TGTGCCTGGAGTGTAAGGGGTGGAGGGCGGCCCCAGCATTTT. Translated, it gives CAWSVRGGGRPQHF. The chain employs TRBV30 and TRBJ1-5, with a tentative D call TRBD1 (5 bases). V was shortened by 0 bases and J by 9 bases, with 15 bases between the two germline ends. The germline V gene has CDR1 GTSNPN and CDR2 SVGIG (reference sequence). This CDR3 spans 14 amino acids.

This chain links TRBV7-2 with TRBJ1-4; tentative D call: TRBD1 (6 bases). This CDR3 has 13 amino acids. Germline-derived CDR1 and CDR2 are SGHTA and FQGNSA. Trimming removed 4 bases from V and 8 bases from J, with 11 bases in between. The CDR3 DNA sequence: TGTGCCAGCAGCTCTACAGGGACGGAAAAACTGTTTTTT. The encoded protein is CASSSTGTEKLFF.

This clone was seen a single time. The chain couples TRBV19 to TRBJ2-5, with a weak D call TRBD1 (5 bases). This CDR3 has 15 amino acids. Germline V CDR1 and CDR2: LNHDA, SQIVND (reference sequence). V was clipped by 4 bases and J by 7 bases, with 19 bases between them. This CDR3 reads CASSSGSGSFATQYF. The CDR3 DNA sequence: TGTGCCAGTAGTAGTGGGTCAGGGTCTTTTGCGACCCAGTACTTC.

V and J are TRBV5-8 and TRBJ1-4; 8 bases are shared with TRBD1. With 5 bases clipped from V and 8 bases from J, the junction kept 8 bases outside the gene matches. The CDR3 covers 14 residues. Germline loops: CDR1 SGHTS, CDR2 YDEGEE. The CDR3 coding sequence is TGTGCCAGCAGGCTAACCGGGACAGGAGAAAAACTGTTTTTT. Its translation: CASRLTGTGEKLFF.

A few counts support this clone. The rearrangement uses TRBV29-1 and TRBJ2-7, with TRBD2 as a possible D gene (6 bases). CDR3 length equals 11 residues. Deletions cut 5 bases from V and 2 bases from J, with 7 bases between. CDR1 is SQVTM, CDR2 ANQGSEA, per germline. The CDR3 loop reads CSVRLAYEQYF. The DNA for the CDR3 is TGCAGCGTTAGACTAGCCTACGAGCAGTACTTC.

The chain is built from TRBV2 and TRBJ1-5; D is unclear. The CDR3 runs to 13 residues. CDR1 SNHLY and CDR2 FYNNEI come from the germline V gene. The V and J ends lost 7 bases and 5 bases respectively, with 12 bases between them. CDR3 in DNA: TGTGCCAGCAAATTTTTGGCCCATCAGCCCCAGCATTTT. Its translation is CASKFLAHQPQHF.

This sequence joins TRBV25-1 and TRBJ2-2; tentative D call: TRBD2 (6 bases). Per germline, CDR1 MGHDK and CDR2 SYGVNS. The CDR3 consists of 14 residues. V shed 10 bases and J shed 3 bases, with 15 bases lying between them. The CDR3 sequence is CAIQRAGDTGELFF. The CDR3, as DNA: TGTGCCATTCAGCGGGCTGGCGACACCGGGGAGCTGTTTTTT.

This clone turned up a few times. V is TRBV20-1 and J is TRBJ1-3, with a possible D match to TRBD1 (5 bases). CDR1 and CDR2 from the germline V gene are DFQATT and SNEGSKA (reference sequence). The CDR3 is 11 residues long. CDR3 protein: CSVRQGNTIYF. In DNA, the CDR3 is TGCAGCGTGAGACAGGGAAACACCATATATTTT.

This chain links TRBV7-2 with TRBJ2-5; 8 bases are a match to TRBD1. V dropped 4 bases and J dropped 5; count of bases not matched to a gene: 6. The CDR3 runs 14 residues. Germline loops: CDR1 SGHTA, CDR2 FQGNSA. The CDR3 DNA sequence: TGTGCCAGCAGCTACGACAGGGGTCGGGAGACCCAGTACTTC. As protein: CASSYDRGRETQYF.

V gene TRBV6-5 combines with J gene TRBJ1-4; 7 bases fit TRBD1. The V gene end was trimmed by 6 bases and the J gene end by 7 bases; junction bases not matched to a gene: 8. CDR3 length: 14 amino acids. CDR1 is MNHEY, CDR2 SVGAGI, per germline. CDR3 region: CASSRDRAAEKLFF. Written as DNA, the CDR3 is TGTGCCAGCAGCCGAGACAGGGCGGCTGAAAAACTGTTTTTT.

The CDR3 is CASSQYTGSSYEQYF. The CDR3 DNA reads as TGTGCCAGCAGCCAGTACACTGGGAGCTCCTACGAGCAGTACTTC. This sequence joins TRBV3-1 (or the pseudogene TRBV3-2) and TRBJ2-7; TRBD2 is a possible D gene (5 bases). V dropped 3 bases and J dropped 0 bases, with 12 bases sitting between them. CDR1 and CDR2 from the germline V gene are LGHDT and YNNKEL (reference sequence). The CDR3 extends over 15 amino acids.

This clone appeared once. The chain joins TRBV5-6 to TRBJ2-3, with a weak D call TRBD1 (6 bases). The CDR3 is 14 residues long. Per the germline V gene, CDR1 is SGHDT and CDR2 is YYEEEE. V dropped 4 bases and J dropped 2 bases, with 11 bases sitting between them. The CDR3 DNA sequence: TGTGCCAGCAGCCGGACAGAAAACACAGATACGCAGTATTTT. As protein: CASSRTENTDTQYF.

The gene calls are TRBV2 and TRBJ1-5; D remains unclear. The CDR3 extends over 14 amino acids. Between the trimmed V and J ends, which lost 1 base and 4 bases, there was a span of 8 bases. The germline V gene has CDR1 SNHLY and CDR2 FYNNEI. Here the CDR3 reads CASSEGGNNQPQHF. CDR3 coding DNA: TGTGCCAGCAGTGAAGGCGGTAATAATCAGCCCCAGCATTTT.

This sequence joins TRBV24-1 and TRBJ2-1; possible D gene TRBD2, 6 bases. With 3 bases removed from V and 6 bases from J, the gap between germline ends came to 14 bases. Looked up from germline, CDR1 is KGHDR and CDR2 is SFDVKD. The CDR3 is made up of 15 amino acids. CDR3 loop: CATSDTGALTNEQFF. Here the CDR3 DNA reads TGTGCCACCAGTGATACGGGAGCACTAACCAATGAGCAGTTCTTC.

For the CDR3, the DNA is TGTGCCAGTAGTACCGGGACAGGACCAGTCTATGGCTACACCTTC. Its protein is CASSTGTGPVYGYTF. The chain carries TRBV19 and TRBJ1-2; 8 bases line up with TRBD1. V lost 4 bases to trimming and J lost 4 bases; unmatched junction nucleotides: 8. Germline V gene lookup returns CDR1 LNHDA and CDR2 SQIVND (reference sequence). The CDR3 is made up of 15 amino acids.

The chain joins TRBV19 to TRBJ2-3; D gene ambiguous. Germline V gene lookup returns CDR1 LNHDA and CDR2 SQIVND (reference sequence). Trimming shortened V by 7 bases and J by 1 base, and 15 bases separated the two germline ends. The CDR3 is 15 amino acids. The CDR3 region is CASTPRVGRTDTQYF. The CDR3 nucleotides read TGTGCCAGTACCCCCCGGGTGGGTCGCACAGATACGCAGTATTTT.

This sequence joins TRBV6-2 or TRBV6-3 and TRBJ2-4, with TRBD2 matching over 9 bases. Germline values: CDR1 MNHEY, CDR2 SVGEGT. The CDR3 contains 17 residues. The trim removed 2 bases at V and 0 bases at J, leaving 5 bases unmatched. DNA for the CDR3: TGTGCCAGCAGTTACCTGCGGGGGGGACTAGCCAAAAACATTCAGTACTTC. This encodes CASSYLRGGLAKNIQYF.

The chain links TRBV11-2 to TRBJ2-1; D not certain. The CDR3 contains 14 residues. Germline-derived CDR1 and CDR2 are SGHAT and FQNNGV. Trimming left V 2 bases short and J 0 bases short, with 5 bases between. CDR3 bases: TGTGCCAGCAGCTTATACGGCTCCTACAATGAGCAGTTCTTC. Amino acids: CASSLYGSYNEQFF.

The rearrangement links TRBV4-3 to TRBJ2-3, with TRBD2 as a possible D gene (5 bases). This CDR3 region has 15 residues. V shed 1 base and J shed 3 bases, with 11 bases lying between them. CDR1 and CDR2 from the germline V gene are LGHNA and YSLEER. The CDR3 loop reads CASSQGGAKTDTQYF. The CDR3 region has the DNA TGCGCCAGCAGCCAAGGGGGAGCTAAAACAGATACGCAGTATTTT.

V and J are TRBV19 and TRBJ1-1; D perhaps matches TRBD1 (6 bases). Trimming shortened V by 6 bases and J by 3 bases, and 14 bases separated the two germline ends. CDR3 length: 14 amino acids. Germline assignment: CDR1 LNHDA and CDR2 SQIVND (reference sequence). The CDR3 region has the DNA TGTGCCAGTAGCCCCCAGGGGCGGTACACTGAAGCTTTCTTT. Protein sequence: CASSPQGRYTEAFF. Full variable domain (remainder filled in from reference TRBV19 and TRBJ1-1): DGGITQSPKYLFRKEGQNVTLSCEQNLNHDAMYWYRQDPGQGLRLIYYSQIVNDFQKGDIAEGYSVSREKKESFPLTVTSAQKNPTAFYLCASSPQGRYTEAFFGQGTRLTVV.

V and J are TRBV30 and TRBJ1-5, with 8 bases fitting TRBD1. V shed 1 base and J 7 bases; nucleotides not matched to a gene: 6. Germline-derived CDR1 and CDR2 are GTSNPN and SVGIG (reference sequence). CDR3 length equals 14 residues. CDR3 in DNA: TGTGCCTGGAGTGCCGGGACAGGATTGCAGCCCCAGCATTTT. It yields the protein CAWSAGTGLQPQHF.

CDR3 DNA sequence: TGTGCCAGCAGCGCCCGGACTGGCAACACAGATACGCAGTATTTT. Its translation: CASSARTGNTDTQYF. The chain employs TRBV9 and TRBJ2-3; TRBD2 might be the D (5 bases). The CDR3 loop spans 15 amino acids. CDR1 and CDR2 from the germline V gene are SGDLS and YYNGEE. V was cut by 3 bases and J by 2 bases, with 13 bases left in between.

The chain recombines TRBV3-1 (or the pseudogene TRBV3-2) with TRBJ1-1; D may be TRBD1 (6 bases). Germline-derived CDR1 and CDR2 are LGHDT and YNNKEL (reference sequence). Trimming shortened V by 2 bases and J by 7 bases, and 17 bases separated the two germline ends. The CDR3 is made up of 15 amino acids. Written as DNA, the CDR3 is TGTGCCAGCAGCCAATTCCGGGACAAGGAAGATGAAGCTTTCTTT. Amino acids: CASSQFRDKEDEAFF.

The chain carries TRBV7-3 and TRBJ2-5, with 9 bases fitting TRBD2. Germline CDR1 SGHTA, CDR2 FQGTGA. The CDR3 contains 15 residues. The J segment lost 5 bases and the V segment lost 1 base, leaving 5 bases of the junction unmatched. CDR3 in DNA: TGTGCCAGCAGCTTAAGGGCGGGAGGGCCGGAGACCCAGTACTTC. It specifies CASSLRAGGPETQYF.